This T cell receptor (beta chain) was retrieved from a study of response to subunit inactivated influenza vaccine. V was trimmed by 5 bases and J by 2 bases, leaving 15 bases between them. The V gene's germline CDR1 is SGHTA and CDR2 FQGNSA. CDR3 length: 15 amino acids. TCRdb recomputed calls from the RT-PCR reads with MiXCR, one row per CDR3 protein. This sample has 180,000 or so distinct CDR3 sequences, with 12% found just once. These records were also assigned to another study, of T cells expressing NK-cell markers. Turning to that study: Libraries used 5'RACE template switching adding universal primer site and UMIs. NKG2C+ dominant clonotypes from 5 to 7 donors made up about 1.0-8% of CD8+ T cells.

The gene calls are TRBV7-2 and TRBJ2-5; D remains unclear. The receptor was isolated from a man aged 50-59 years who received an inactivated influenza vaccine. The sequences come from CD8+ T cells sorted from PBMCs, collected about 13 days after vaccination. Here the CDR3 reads CASSRMDRTQETQYF. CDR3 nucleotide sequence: TGTGCCAGCAGCCGTATGGACCGAACGCAAGAGACCCAGTACTTC.